These T cell receptor beta chains were read from a single sample in a study of low-dose radiotherapy and immunotherapy resistance in tumors. TCRdb redid the calling of the reads with MiXCR, one entry per CDR3 protein. The data show more than 70,000 distinct CDR3 sequences, with 20% to 25% seen just once and around 13% held by the top ten. The sample was PBMCs, taken after low-dose radiotherapy plus immunotherapy. These receptors were taken from a female donor with ovarian cancer. Both conserved end residues are part of each CDR3. A D gene is named only where the DNA matches it firmly. The size field is filled for only some rows; it gives once, few, many or a size class.

len: 14
j_gene: TRBJ2-1
v_gene: TRBV29-1
d_gene: NA
abundance: few
CDR3aa: CSVVWQISYNEQFF
CDR3nt: TGCAGCGTTGTTTGGCAGATCTCCTACAATGAGCAGTTCTTC

len: 16
j_gene: TRBJ2-1
v_gene: TRBV28
d_gene: TRBD2
abundance: many
CDR3aa: CASSFLGLAGHNEQFF
CDR3nt: TGTGCCAGCAGTTTCCTCGGACTAGCGGGGCACAATGAGCAGTTCTTC

len: 16
j_gene: TRBJ2-1
v_gene: TRBV6-4
d_gene: TRBD2
abundance: many
CDR3aa: CASSVDSGIVIHEQFF
CDR3nt: TGTGCCAGCAGTGTGGATAGCGGGATAGTCATCCATGAGCAGTTCTTC

len: 11
j_gene: TRBJ2-3
v_gene: TRBV12-3/TRBV12-4
d_gene: NA
abundance: many
CDR3aa: CASSPGHTQYF
CDR3nt: TGTGCCAGCAGCCCAGGACATACGCAGTATTTT

len: 14
j_gene: TRBJ2-1
v_gene: TRBV20-1
d_gene: NA
abundance: many
CDR3aa: CSASYLASYNEQFF
CDR3nt: TGCAGTGCTAGTTATCTAGCGTCTTACAATGAGCAGTTCTTC

len: 14
j_gene: TRBJ2-7
v_gene: TRBV6-1
d_gene: TRBD1
abundance: many
CDR3aa: CASRIPGQDYEQYF
CDR3nt: TGTGCCAGCCGAATCCCGGGACAGGACTACGAGCAGTACTTC

len: 17
j_gene: TRBJ2-1
v_gene: TRBV11-1
d_gene: NA
abundance: many
CDR3aa: CASSLGGPWSSYNEQFF
CDR3nt: TGTGCCAGCAGCTTAGGCGGGCCTTGGAGCTCCTACAATGAGCAGTTCTTC

len: 17
j_gene: TRBJ1-5
v_gene: TRBV28
d_gene: NA
abundance: NA
CDR3aa: CASHRQAAQYSNQPQHF
CDR3nt: TGTGCCAGTCATAGACAGGCCGCTCAATATAGCAATCAGCCCCAGCATTTT

len: 18
j_gene: TRBJ2-6
v_gene: TRBV13
d_gene: TRBD1
abundance: NA
CDR3aa: CASSHRDSPPGGANVLTF
CDR3nt: TGTGCCAGCAGCCACCGGGACAGCCCACCGGGGGGGGCCAACGTCCTGACTTTC

len: 16
j_gene: TRBJ1-1
v_gene: TRBV3-1
d_gene: NA
abundance: few
CDR3aa: CASRRTQRGGDTEAFF
CDR3nt: TGTGCCAGCAGACGGACCCAGCGGGGTGGAGACACTGAAGCTTTCTTT

len: 14
j_gene: TRBJ1-1
v_gene: TRBV5-1
d_gene: TRBD1
abundance: many
CDR3aa: CASSRSGGVTEAFF
CDR3nt: TGCGCCAGCAGCCGATCAGGGGGGGTCACTGAAGCTTTCTTT

len: 16
j_gene: TRBJ2-5
v_gene: TRBV9
d_gene: NA
abundance: many
CDR3aa: CASSVAGRGPQETQYF
CDR3nt: TGTGCCAGCAGCGTAGCTGGGCGCGGACCGCAAGAGACCCAGTACTTC

len: 11
j_gene: TRBJ2-4
v_gene: TRBV20-1
d_gene: NA
abundance: many
CDR3aa: CSATDGNIQYF
CDR3nt: TGCAGTGCTACCGACGGGAACATTCAGTACTTC

len: 16
j_gene: TRBJ2-3
v_gene: TRBV28
d_gene: TRBD1
abundance: many
CDR3aa: CASSLPGQGYLDTQYF
CDR3nt: TGTGCCAGCAGTTTACCGGGACAGGGGTATTTAGATACGCAGTATTTT

len: 15
j_gene: TRBJ2-1
v_gene: TRBV9
d_gene: NA
abundance: NA
CDR3aa: CASSMAGTGYNEQFF
CDR3nt: TGTGCCAGCTCTATGGCCGGGACTGGATACAATGAGCAGTTCTTC